This TCR beta chain comes out of a study of blood T cell repertoires in COVID-19. Authors' methods: Quantification of nucleated cells was approximated via reference gene primer amplification. Libraries were prepared by immunoSEQ multiplex PCR; TCRdb keeps only in-frame clonotypes and omits some of them. That table gives V, J and clone size, and the DNA gave D and trimming. The profile covers 150,000 to 200,000 clones, with about 91% appearing a single time and 1.6% taken by the ten largest. V was clipped by 4 bases and J by 11 bases; unmatched bases: 13. The CDR3 covers 14 residues. CDR1 and CDR2 (germline): PRHDT, FYEKMQ (reference sequence).

The sequenced sample was peripheral blood. This clonotype was sampled from a woman between 50 and 59 years old with acute or convalescent COVID-19. This chain connects TRBV13 to TRBJ1-1; 7 positions agree with TRBD1. This CDR3 reads CASSSPTLGQWAFF. In nucleotides, the CDR3 is TGTGCCAGCAGCTCACCTACCTTGGGACAGTGGGCTTTCTTT.